The present T cell receptor (beta chain) was sequenced within a study of human T cells and chemical hapten exposure. Unseparated into fractions, whole blood served as the source from which total RNA was extracted. Authors' analysis steps: Samples held a median of around 100,000 TCRs, range roughly 20,000–750,000. MiXCR, applied by TCRdb to the 5' RACE reads, yields one record per CDR3 protein. Clone size and V and J calls follow TCRdb, not the original study. The repertoire consists of under 85,000 distinct CDR3 sequences, with 7.7% occurring once and the leading ten covering about 2.2%. Trimming removed 2 bases at V and 7 bases at J, with 9 bases between. This CDR3 contains 11 residues. CDR1 is DFQATT and CDR2 is SNEGSKA in the germline V gene (reference sequence).

The V call is TRBV20-1, the J call TRBJ2-7, with D possibly TRBD2 on 6 matching bases. This receptor was identified in a male donor in good health. CDR3 sequence reads: CSARKGGEQYF. The CDR3 DNA reads as TGCAGTGCTAGAAAGGGAGGTGAGCAGTACTTC.